A selection of T cell receptor beta chains follows, all from one sample in a study of cytomegalovirus exposure and HLA in healthy donors. The assay was immunoSEQ multiplex PCR, and TCRdb's table has in-frame clones only and misses some. In the table there are about 200,000 clones, approximately 79% of which are singletons. The sample taken for sequencing was PBMCs. These receptor sequences come from a girl under 18 in good health and CMV-seropositive. CDR3s include the opening cysteine and the closing phenylalanine or tryptophan. The D gene is left open where the match is weak. Not every row has a clone size; where given, it reads once, few, many or a size class.

>TRBD1|-|15|TRBJ2-1|TRBV9
CASSAWDRGRYEQFF
TGTGCCAGCAGCGCCTGGGACAGGGGGCGCTATGAGCAGTTCTTC
>-|-|12|TRBJ1-5|TRBV5-6
CASSSQGQPQHF
TGTGCCAGCAGCTCCCAGGGTCAGCCCCAGCATTTT
>TRBD2|-|18|TRBJ2-3|TRBV5-1
CASSFYVLAGSSTDTQYF
TGCGCCAGCAGCTTCTATGTCCTAGCGGGTTCAAGCACAGATACGCAGTATTTT
>TRBD2|-|15|TRBJ2-7|TRBV6-1
CASSLQAGALYEQYF
TGTGCCAGCAGCCTTCAAGCGGGGGCATTATACGAGCAGTACTTC
>TRBD1|few|15|TRBJ2-1|TRBV6-6
CASRDAGTGYNEQFF
TGTGCCAGCAGAGATGCCGGGACAGGTTACAATGAGCAGTTCTTC
>-|-|14|TRBJ2-2|TRBV19
CASSILENTGELFF
TGTGCCAGTAGTATATTAGAGAACACCGGGGAGCTGTTTTTT
>-|few|17|TRBJ1-6|TRBV5-8
CASSAFAGDSYNSPLHF
TGTGCCAGCAGCGCTTTTGCGGGAGACTCCTATAATTCACCCCTCCACTTT
>TRBD1|-|15|TRBJ1-1|TRBV7-9
CASSYGTGWSTEAFF
TGTGCCAGCAGCTACGGGACAGGGTGGTCGACTGAAGCTTTCTTT
>-|-|17|TRBJ2-7|TRBV7-8
CASSLAPPGHRLYEQYF
TGTGCCAGCAGCTTAGCTCCCCCGGGACACCGACTCTACGAGCAGTACTTC
>-|-|14|TRBJ2-7|TRBV5-1
CASSLGRAPYEQYF
TGCGCCAGCAGCTTGGGCAGGGCCCCCTACGAGCAGTACTTC
>-|few|13|TRBJ2-3|TRBV21-1
CASSPPFRDTQYF
TGTGCCAGCAGCCCTCCGTTCCGGGATACGCAGTATTTT
>TRBD2|-|16|TRBJ2-5|TRBV7-8
CASSLGASGYQETQYF
TGTGCCAGCAGCTTAGGGGCTAGCGGTTACCAAGAGACCCAGTACTTC
>TRBD2|-|18|TRBJ2-5|TRBV10-3
CAISELFPGGGATETQYF
TGTGCCATCAGTGAGCTCTTCCCCGGCGGGGGGGCCACAGAGACCCAGTACTTC
>TRBD1|-|16|TRBJ1-3|TRBV11-2
CASSSRQGPPGNTIYF
TGTGCCAGCAGCTCAAGACAGGGGCCCCCTGGAAACACCATATATTTT
>TRBD1|-|14|TRBJ2-7|TRBV27
CASQETGGIYEQYF
TGTGCCAGCCAAGAAACAGGGGGCATCTACGAGCAGTACTTC
>-|-|13|TRBJ2-3|TRBV29-1
CSVDPGGTDTQYF
TGCAGCGTTGATCCGGGGGGCACAGATACGCAGTATTTT
>-|-|15|TRBJ1-6|TRBV2
CASSELVGAQGPLHF
TGTGCCAGCAGTGAGTTAGTCGGAGCCCAAGGACCCCTCCACTTT
>TRBD2|-|15|TRBJ2-5|TRBV4-3
CASSQGGSGGETQYF
TGCGCCAGCAGCCAAGGGGGTAGCGGGGGTGAGACCCAGTACTTC
>TRBD1|-|15|TRBJ1-6|TRBV7-2
CASSLVQGGDSPLHF
TGTGCCAGCAGCTTAGTACAGGGGGGAGATTCACCCCTCCACTTT
>-|-|14|TRBJ1-5|TRBV21-1
CAISQVEGNQPQHF
TGTGCCATCAGCCAGGTGGAGGGCAATCAGCCCCAGCATTTT
>-|-|14|TRBJ2-5|TRBV6-1
CASSVFNMQETQYF
TGTGCCAGCAGCGTATTTAACATGCAAGAGACCCAGTACTTC